A selection of T cell receptor beta chains follows, all from one sample in a study of blood T cell repertoires in COVID-19. Clones were read by immunoSEQ multiplex PCR, and TCRdb kept only the in-frame ones, dropping some. The sample carries approximately 270,000 clones, about 89% recorded once. The sequenced sample was peripheral blood. These receptors originate from a man between 35 and 55 years old with active or convalescent COVID-19. CDR3s include the opening cysteine and the closing phenylalanine or tryptophan.

V gene | CDR3 protein
TRBV3-1/TRBV3-2 | CASSFLLSGNTIYF
TRBV18 | CASLNSGNTEAFF
TRBV11-3 | CASSLAGGGPDTQYF
TRBV7-9 | CAGGQSNSPLHF
TRBV7-9 | CASSLAQGMDTEAFF
TRBV5-1 | CASSLDRTSGRGSSYNEQFF
TRBV6-5 | CASSSDMHPLNEQYF
TRBV7-9 | CASSLDTGGRSPLHF
TRBV25-1 | CASSPTGTYGYTF
TRBV10-3 | CAISDRLAGTDTQYF
TRBV6-1 | CASSDRETLPNQPQHF
TRBV24-1 | CATSVAGGYSSYNEQFF
TRBV29-1 | CSVGQARATGEQYF
TRBV24-1 | CATSANSGSQETQYF
TRBV20-1 | CSASRDNFGGPQHF
TRBV19 | CASGYGGSRKIDTQYF
TRBV2 | CASRPDSEAFF
TRBV24-1 | CATSQRGYNEQFF
TRBV7-3 | CASSSGTSTDTQYF
TRBV27 | CASSYQGQASEAFF
TRBV9 | CASSESPTSPRWNIQYF
TRBV28 | CASKASGDTGELFF
TRBV6-4 | CASSPMSGGAAGELFF
TRBV30 | CAWSTGAGNTIYF
TRBV5-1 | CASSSLAGGSTDTQYF
TRBV7-2 | CASSTSFGTHQPQHF
TRBV24-1 | CATSDPTRGGGETQYF
TRBV27 | CATGQGKGNSPLHF
TRBV10-1 | CASSASMNTEAFF
TRBV10-2 | CASSLTSPQTQYF
TRBV6-5 | CASKREGPNEKLFF
TRBV10-1 | CASSATGAYGYTF
TRBV9 | CASSPVGDTTYEQYF
TRBV19 | CASSIRGLTSGTSYEQYF
TRBV4-1 | CASSQGQRANTGELFF
TRBV7-9 | CASSSDRGLDQPQHF
TRBV7-6 | CASSSGLAGGELFF
TRBV24-1 | CATSERGTNTEAFF
TRBV14 | CASSQVASGSHEQYF
TRBV7-9 | CASSLGGKNTEAFF
TRBV7-2 | CASSFWLAGTYEQYF
TRBV10-3 | CAISGTGRETQYF
TRBV5-1 | CASSLAAGIEGYTF
TRBV19 | CASSIEGQPLNSPLHF
TRBV5-5 | CASSPTGVLNSPLHF
TRBV30 | CAWNYPGSYEQYF